This TCR beta chain derives from a study of control samples from healthy donors and cancer patients. Libraries were prepared by immunoSEQ multiplex PCR; TCRdb keeps only in-frame clonotypes and omits some of them. The sample carries about 96,000 clones, more than 80% recorded once. This CDR3 is 19 amino acids long. Germline CDR1 reads SGHNT; CDR2 reads YYREEE (reference sequence). Deletions cut 4 bases from V and 0 bases from J, with 24 bases between. Sequencing was carried out using blood. The TCR originated in a man between 18 and 35 years old in good health. The V call is TRBV5-4, the J call TRBJ2-3, with D maybe TRBD2 (7 bases). CDR3 bases: TGTGCCAGCAGCCTGTGGGGGGGCAGGCGGGAAGCTAGCACAGATACGCAGTATTTT. Encoded protein: CASSLWGGRREASTDTQYF.